Included here is one TCR beta chain sequence, with context. The data were obtained in a study of blood T cell repertoires in COVID-19. About the study: COVID-19 samples collected from the United States, Italy and Spain covered acute and convalescent phases. T cells, B-cell-depleted T cells, or PBMCs supplied cDNA or gDNA.

Authors' analysis steps: Amplification of reference gene primers was used by the study to estimate nucleated cell counts. Produced via immunoSEQ multiplex PCR; TCRdb's table is partial and in-frame only. The V and J calls and clone size are taken from that table; D and trimming were inferred from the DNA. The sample contains 200,000 to 250,000 clones, 83% of which appear only once. From germline, CDR1 is MGHRA and CDR2 YSYEKL. V was clipped by 4 bases and J by 7 bases, with 14 bases between them. The CDR3 contains 14 residues. The sequencing input was peripheral blood. This chain joins TRBV4-1 and TRBJ2-1; a possible D gene is TRBD2 (5 bases). The clonotype originates from a human donor in a cohort sampled during active COVID-19. The CDR3 coding sequence is TGCGCCAGCAGCCTTAGCCCGACGGGGAATGAGCAGTTCTTC. Its translation is CASSLSPTGNEQFF.